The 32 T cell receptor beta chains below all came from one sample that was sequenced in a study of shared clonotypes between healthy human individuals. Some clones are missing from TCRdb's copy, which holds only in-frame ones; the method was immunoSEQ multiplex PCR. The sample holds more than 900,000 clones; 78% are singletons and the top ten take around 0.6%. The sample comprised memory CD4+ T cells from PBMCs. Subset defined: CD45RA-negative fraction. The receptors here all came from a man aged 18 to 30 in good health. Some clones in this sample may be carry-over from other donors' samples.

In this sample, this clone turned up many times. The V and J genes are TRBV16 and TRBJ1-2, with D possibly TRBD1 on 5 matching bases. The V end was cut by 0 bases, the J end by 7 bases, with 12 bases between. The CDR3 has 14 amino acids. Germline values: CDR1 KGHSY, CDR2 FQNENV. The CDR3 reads CASSQSKGVFGYTF. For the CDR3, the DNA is TGTGCCAGCAGCCAATCGAAAGGGGTGTTTGGCTACACCTTC.

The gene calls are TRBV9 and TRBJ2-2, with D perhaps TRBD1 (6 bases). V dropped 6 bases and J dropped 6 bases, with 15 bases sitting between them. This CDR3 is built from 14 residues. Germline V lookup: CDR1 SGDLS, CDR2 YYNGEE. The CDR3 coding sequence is TGTGCCAGCACCCCAGGGGCCAACCCCGGGGAGCTGTTTTTT. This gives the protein CASTPGANPGELFF.

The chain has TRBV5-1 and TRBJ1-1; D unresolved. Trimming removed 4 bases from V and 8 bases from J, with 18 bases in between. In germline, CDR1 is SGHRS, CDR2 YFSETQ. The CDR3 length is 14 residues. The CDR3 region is CASSPSPEQIEAFF. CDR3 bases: TGCGCCAGCAGCCCCAGCCCAGAACAGATAGAAGCTTTCTTT.

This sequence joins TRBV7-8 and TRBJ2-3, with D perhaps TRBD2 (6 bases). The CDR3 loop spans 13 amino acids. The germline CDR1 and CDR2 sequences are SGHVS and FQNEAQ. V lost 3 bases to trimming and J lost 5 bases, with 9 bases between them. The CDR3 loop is CASSFGGLDTQYF. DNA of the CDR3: TGTGCCAGCAGCTTCGGGGGTCTAGATACGCAGTATTTT.

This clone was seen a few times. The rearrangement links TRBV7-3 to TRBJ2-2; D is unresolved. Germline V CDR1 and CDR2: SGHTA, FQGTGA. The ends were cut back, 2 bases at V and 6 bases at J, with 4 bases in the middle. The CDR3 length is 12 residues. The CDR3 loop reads CASSLSAGELFF. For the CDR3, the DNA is TGTGCCAGCAGCTTATCTGCCGGGGAGCTGTTTTTT.

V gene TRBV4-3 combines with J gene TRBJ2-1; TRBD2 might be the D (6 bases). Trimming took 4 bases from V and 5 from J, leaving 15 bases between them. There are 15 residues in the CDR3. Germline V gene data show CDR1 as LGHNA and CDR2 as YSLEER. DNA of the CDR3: TGCGCCAGCAGCCGAAATGGACTAACTAACAATGAGCAGTTCTTC. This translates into CASSRNGLTNNEQFF.

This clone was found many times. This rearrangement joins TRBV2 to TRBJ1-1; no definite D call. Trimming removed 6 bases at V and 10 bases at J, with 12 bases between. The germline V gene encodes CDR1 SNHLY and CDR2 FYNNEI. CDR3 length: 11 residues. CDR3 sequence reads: CASSAGERAFF. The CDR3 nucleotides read TGTGCCAGCAGCGCCGGGGAGAGAGCTTTCTTT.

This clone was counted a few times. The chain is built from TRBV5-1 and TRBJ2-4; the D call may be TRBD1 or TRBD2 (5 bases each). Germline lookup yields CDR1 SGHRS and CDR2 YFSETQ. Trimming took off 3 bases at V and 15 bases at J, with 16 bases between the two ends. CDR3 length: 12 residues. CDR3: CASSSYDGTWYF. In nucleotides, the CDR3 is TGCGCCAGCAGCTCCTATGACGGGACGTGGTACTTC.

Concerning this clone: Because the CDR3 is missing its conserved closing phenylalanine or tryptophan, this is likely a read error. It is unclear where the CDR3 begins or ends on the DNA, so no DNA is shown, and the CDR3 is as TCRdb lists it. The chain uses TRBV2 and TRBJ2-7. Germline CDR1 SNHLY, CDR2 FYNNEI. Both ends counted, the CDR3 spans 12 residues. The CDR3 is CASSVSGTTYYL.

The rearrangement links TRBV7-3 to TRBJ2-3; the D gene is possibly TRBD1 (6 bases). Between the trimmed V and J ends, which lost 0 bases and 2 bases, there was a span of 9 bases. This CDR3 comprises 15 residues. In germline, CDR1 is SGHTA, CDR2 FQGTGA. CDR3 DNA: TGTGCCAGCAGCTTAACCGGACAGATCACAGATACGCAGTATTTT. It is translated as CASSLTGQITDTQYF.

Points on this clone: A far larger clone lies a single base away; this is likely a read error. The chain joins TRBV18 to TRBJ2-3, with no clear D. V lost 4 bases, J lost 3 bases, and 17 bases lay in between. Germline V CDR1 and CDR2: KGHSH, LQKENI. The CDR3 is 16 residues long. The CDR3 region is CASSLRNQGGTDTQYF. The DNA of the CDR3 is TGTGCCAGCTCACTACGTAATCAAGGTGGGACAGATACGCAGTATTTT.

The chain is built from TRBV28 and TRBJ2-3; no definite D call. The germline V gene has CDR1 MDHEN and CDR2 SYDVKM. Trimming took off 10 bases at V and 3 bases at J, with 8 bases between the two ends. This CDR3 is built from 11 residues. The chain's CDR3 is CATQATDTQYF. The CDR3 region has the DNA TGTGCCACTCAAGCGACAGATACGCAGTATTTT.

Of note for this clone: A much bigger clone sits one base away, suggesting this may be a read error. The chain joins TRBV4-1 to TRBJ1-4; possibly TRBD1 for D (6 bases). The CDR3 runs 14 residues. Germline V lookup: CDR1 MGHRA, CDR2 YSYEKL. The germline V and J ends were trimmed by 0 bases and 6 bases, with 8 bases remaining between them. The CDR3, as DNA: TGCGCCAGCAGCCAAGAAGGGGGAGATGAAAAACTGTTTTTT. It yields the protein CASSQEGGDEKLFF.

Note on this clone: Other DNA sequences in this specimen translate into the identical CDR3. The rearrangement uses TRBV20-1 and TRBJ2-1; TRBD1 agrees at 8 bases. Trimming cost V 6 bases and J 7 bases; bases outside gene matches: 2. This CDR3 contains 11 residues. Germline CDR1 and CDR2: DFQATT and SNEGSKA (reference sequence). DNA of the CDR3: TGCAGTGCCAGACAGGGGAATGAGCAGTTCTTC. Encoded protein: CSARQGNEQFF.

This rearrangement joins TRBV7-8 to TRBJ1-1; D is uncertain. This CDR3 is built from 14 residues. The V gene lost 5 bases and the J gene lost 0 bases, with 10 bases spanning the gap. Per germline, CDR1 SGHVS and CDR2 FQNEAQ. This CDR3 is CASSLSGMNTEAFF. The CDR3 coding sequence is TGTGCCAGCAGCCTTAGCGGCATGAACACTGAAGCTTTCTTT.

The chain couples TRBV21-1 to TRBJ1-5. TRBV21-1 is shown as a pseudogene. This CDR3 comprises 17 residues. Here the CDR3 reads CASSKGTKGGSNQPQHF. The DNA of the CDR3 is TGTGCCAGCAGCAAAGGGACTAAGGGCGGCAGCAATCAGCCCCAGCATTTT.

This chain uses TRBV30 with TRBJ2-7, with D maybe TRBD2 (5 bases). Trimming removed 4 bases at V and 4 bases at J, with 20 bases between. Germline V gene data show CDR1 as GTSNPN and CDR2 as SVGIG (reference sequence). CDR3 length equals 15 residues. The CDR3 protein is CAWNPVLPGMYEQYF. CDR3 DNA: TGTGCCTGGAATCCCGTACTTCCCGGGATGTACGAGCAGTACTTC.

CDR3: CASSLVKGRDYGYTF. Here the CDR3 DNA reads TGTGCCAGCAGCTTAGTTAAGGGGCGCGACTATGGCTACACCTTC. The chain joins TRBV11-2 to TRBJ1-2; perhaps TRBD1 as D (5 bases). V shed 1 base and J shed 3 bases, with 12 bases lying between them. Germline values: CDR1 SGHAT, CDR2 FQNNGV. The CDR3 is 15 amino acids.

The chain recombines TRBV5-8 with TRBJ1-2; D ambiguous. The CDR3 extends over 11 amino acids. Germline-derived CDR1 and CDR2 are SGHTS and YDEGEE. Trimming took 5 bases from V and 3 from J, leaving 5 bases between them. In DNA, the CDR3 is TGTGCCAGCAGGCGGGACTATGGCTACACCTTC. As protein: CASRRDYGYTF.

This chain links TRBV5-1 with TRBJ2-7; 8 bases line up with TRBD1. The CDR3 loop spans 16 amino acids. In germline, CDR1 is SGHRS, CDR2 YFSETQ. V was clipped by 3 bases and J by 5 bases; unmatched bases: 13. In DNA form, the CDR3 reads TGCGCCAGCAGCTGGCGAGAACGGACAGGGCCCAACGAGCAGTACTTC. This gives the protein CASSWRERTGPNEQYF.

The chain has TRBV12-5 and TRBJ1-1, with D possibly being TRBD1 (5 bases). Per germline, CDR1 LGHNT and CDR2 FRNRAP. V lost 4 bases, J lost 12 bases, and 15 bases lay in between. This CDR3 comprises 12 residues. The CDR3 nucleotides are TGTGCTAGTGGTTCCCTGGGACGGGGGACTTTCTTT. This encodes CASGSLGRGTFF.

The CDR3 region is CSAVANREDYGYTF. The CDR3 DNA follows: TGCAGCGCAGTGGCAAACAGGGAGGACTATGGCTACACCTTC. The rearrangement links TRBV29-1 to TRBJ1-2, with D possibly matching TRBD1 (6 bases). Trimming left V 7 bases short and J 3 bases short, with 18 bases between. The germline V gene has CDR1 SQVTM and CDR2 ANQGSEA. This CDR3 is 14 amino acids long.

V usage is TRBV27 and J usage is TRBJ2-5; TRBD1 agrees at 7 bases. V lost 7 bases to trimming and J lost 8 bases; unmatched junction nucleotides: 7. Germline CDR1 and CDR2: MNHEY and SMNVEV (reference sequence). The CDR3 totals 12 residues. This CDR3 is CASTGDSLTQYF. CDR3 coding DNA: TGTGCCAGCACTGGGGACAGCCTAACCCAGTACTTC.

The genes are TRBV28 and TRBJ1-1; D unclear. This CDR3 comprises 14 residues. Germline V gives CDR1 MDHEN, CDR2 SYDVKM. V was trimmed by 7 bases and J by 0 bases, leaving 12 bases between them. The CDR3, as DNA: TGTGCCAGCATACTAGAGGGCTTGAACACTGAAGCTTTCTTT. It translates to CASILEGLNTEAFF.

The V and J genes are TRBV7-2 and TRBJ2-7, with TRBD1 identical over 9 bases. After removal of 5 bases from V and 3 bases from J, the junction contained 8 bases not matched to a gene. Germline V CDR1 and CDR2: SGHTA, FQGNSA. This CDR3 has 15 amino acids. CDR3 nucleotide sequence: TGTGCCAGCAGCAGATCCGGGACAGGGAGCTACGAGCAGTACTTC. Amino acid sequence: CASSRSGTGSYEQYF.

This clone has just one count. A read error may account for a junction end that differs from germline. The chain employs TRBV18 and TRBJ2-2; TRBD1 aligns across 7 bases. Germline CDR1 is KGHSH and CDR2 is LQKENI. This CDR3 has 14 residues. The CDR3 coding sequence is TGTGCCAGCGCACCGGGACAGACAACCGGGGAGCTGTTTTTT. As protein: CASAPGQTTGELFF.

For the CDR3, the DNA is TGTGCCAGCAGAATCCAGGGGGTCGGGGAGCTGTTTTTT. As protein: CASRIQGVGELFF. The chain has TRBV28 and TRBJ2-2, with TRBD1 matching 7 bases. This CDR3 is built from 13 residues. With V trimmed by 6 bases and J by 7 bases, 5 bases remained unmatched. Germline CDR1 is MDHEN and CDR2 is SYDVKM.

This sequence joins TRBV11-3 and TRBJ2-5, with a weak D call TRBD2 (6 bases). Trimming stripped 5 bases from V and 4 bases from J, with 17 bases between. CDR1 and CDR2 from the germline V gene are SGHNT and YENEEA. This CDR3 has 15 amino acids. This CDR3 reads CASSSRLDEPETQYF. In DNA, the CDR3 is TGTGCCAGCAGCAGCCGACTAGACGAACCAGAGACCCAGTACTTC. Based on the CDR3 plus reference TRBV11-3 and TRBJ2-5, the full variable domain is EAGVVQSPRYKIIEKKQPVAFWCNPISGHNTLYWYLQNLGQGPELLIRYENEEAVDDSQLPKDRFSAERLKGVDSTLKIQPAELGDSAVYLCASSSRLDEPETQYFGPGTRLLVL.

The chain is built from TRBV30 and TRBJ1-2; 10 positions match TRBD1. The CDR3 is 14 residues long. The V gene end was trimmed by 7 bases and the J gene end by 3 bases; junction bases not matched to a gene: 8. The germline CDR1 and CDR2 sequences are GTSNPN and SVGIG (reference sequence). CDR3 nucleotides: TGTGCCTCGCCCCGGGACAGGGGTTACTATGGCTACACCTTC. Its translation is CASPRDRGYYGYTF.

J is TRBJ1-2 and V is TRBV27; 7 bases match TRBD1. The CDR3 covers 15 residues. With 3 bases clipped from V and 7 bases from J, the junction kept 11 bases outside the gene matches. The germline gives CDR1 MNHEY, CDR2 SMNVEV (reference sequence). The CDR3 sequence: CASSLKPRGTGGYTF. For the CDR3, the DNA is TGTGCCAGCAGTTTGAAACCCAGGGGGACCGGTGGCTACACCTTC.

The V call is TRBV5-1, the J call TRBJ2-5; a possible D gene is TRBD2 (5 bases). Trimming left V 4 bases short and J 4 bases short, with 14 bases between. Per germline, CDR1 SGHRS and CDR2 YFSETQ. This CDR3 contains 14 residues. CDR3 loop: CASSPVAGSETQYF. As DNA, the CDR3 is TGCGCCAGCAGCCCGGTGGCGGGCTCAGAGACCCAGTACTTC.

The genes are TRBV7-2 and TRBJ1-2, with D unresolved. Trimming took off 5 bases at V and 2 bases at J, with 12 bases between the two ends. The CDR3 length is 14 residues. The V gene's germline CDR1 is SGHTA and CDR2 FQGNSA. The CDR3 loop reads CASSPPGLNYGYTF. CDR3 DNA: TGTGCCAGCAGCCCCCCGGGCCTCAACTATGGCTACACCTTC.